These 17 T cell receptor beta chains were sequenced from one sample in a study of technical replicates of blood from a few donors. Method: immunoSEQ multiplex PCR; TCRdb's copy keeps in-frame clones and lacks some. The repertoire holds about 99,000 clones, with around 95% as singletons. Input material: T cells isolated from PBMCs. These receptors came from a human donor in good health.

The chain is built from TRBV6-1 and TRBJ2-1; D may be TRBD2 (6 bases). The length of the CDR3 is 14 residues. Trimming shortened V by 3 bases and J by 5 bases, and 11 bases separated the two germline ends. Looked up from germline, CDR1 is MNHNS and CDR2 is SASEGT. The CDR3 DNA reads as TGTGCCAGCAGTGATTGGGGGACTCACAATGAGCAGTTCTTC. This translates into CASSDWGTHNEQFF.

The CDR3 DNA reads TGTGCCAGCAGGGCCTCCTACGAGCAGTACTTC. Protein sequence: CASRASYEQYF. V usage is TRBV28 and J usage is TRBJ2-7; D gene unclear. The CDR3 runs 11 residues. The V gene's germline CDR1 is MDHEN and CDR2 SYDVKM. V lost 6 bases and J lost 0, with 3 bases in between. The variable domain in full, completed from reference TRBV28 and TRBJ2-7, reads DVKVTQSSRYLVKRTGEKVFLECVQDMDHENMFWYRQDPGLGLRLIYFSYDVKMKEKGDIPEGYSVSREKKERFSLILESASTNQTSMYLCASRASYEQYFGPGTRLTVT.

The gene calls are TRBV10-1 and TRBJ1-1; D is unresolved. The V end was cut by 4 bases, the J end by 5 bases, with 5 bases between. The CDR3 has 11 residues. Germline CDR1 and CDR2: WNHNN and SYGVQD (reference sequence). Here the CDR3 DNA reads TGCGCCAGCAGTGGAGGGACTGAAGCTTTCTTT. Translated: CASSGGTEAFF.

The CDR3 coding sequence is TGTGCCAGCAGTTTGAGAACCGGGACAGGGAATGAAAAACTGTTTTTT. Residues: CASSLRTGTGNEKLFF. The chain combines TRBV27 with TRBJ1-4, with 9 bases matching TRBD1. Germline CDR1 and CDR2: MNHEY and SMNVEV (reference sequence). This CDR3 spans 16 amino acids. With V trimmed by 3 bases and J by 5 bases, 7 bases remained unmatched.

CDR3 region: CASSISGYSNQPQHF. For the CDR3, the DNA is TGTGCCAGTAGTATTAGCGGATATAGCAATCAGCCCCAGCATTTT. V gene TRBV19 combines with J gene TRBJ1-5; D is uncertain. Germline V gene data show CDR1 as LNHDA and CDR2 as SQIVND (reference sequence). The ends were cut back, 3 bases at V and 0 bases at J, with 9 bases in the middle. This CDR3 spans 15 amino acids.

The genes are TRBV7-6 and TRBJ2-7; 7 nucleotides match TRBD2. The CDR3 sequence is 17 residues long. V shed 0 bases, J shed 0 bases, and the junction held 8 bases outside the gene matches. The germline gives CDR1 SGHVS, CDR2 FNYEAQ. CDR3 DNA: TGTGCCAGCAGCTTAGCGGGGTGGGAGGGCACCTCCTACGAGCAGTACTTC. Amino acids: CASSLAGWEGTSYEQYF.

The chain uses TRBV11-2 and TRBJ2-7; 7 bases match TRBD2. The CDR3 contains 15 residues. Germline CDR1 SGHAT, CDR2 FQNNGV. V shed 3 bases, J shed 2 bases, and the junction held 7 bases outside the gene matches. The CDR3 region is CASSFQRGFTYEQYF. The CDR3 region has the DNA TGTGCCAGCAGCTTTCAGCGGGGATTCACCTACGAGCAGTACTTC.

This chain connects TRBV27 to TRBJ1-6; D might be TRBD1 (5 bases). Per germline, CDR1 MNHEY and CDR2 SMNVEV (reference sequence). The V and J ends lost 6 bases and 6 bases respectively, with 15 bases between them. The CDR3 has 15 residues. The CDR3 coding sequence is TGTGCCAGCAGAACTGACAGACGTCTTAATTCACCCCTCCACTTT. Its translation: CASRTDRRLNSPLHF.

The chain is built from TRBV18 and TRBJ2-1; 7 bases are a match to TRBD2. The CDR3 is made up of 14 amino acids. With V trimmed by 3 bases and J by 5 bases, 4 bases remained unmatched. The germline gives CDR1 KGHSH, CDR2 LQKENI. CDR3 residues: CASSPASGNNEQFF. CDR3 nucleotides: TGTGCCAGCTCACCGGCTAGCGGAAACAATGAGCAGTTCTTC.

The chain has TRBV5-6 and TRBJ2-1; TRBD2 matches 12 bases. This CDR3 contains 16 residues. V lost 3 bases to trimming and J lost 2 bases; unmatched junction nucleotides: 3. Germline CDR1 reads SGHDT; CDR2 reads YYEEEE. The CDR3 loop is CASSSGLAGAYNEQFF. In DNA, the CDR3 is TGTGCCAGCAGCTCGGGACTAGCGGGCGCCTACAATGAGCAGTTCTTC.

The CDR3 coding sequence is TGTGCCAGCAGTCGTCTGACAGCCGGGGAAAAACTGTTTTTT. As protein: CASSRLTAGEKLFF. This chain connects TRBV6-5 to TRBJ1-4, with D possibly matching TRBD1 (5 bases). This CDR3 has 14 amino acids. V lost 5 bases and J lost 8, with 15 bases in between. From germline, CDR1 is MNHEY and CDR2 SVGAGI.

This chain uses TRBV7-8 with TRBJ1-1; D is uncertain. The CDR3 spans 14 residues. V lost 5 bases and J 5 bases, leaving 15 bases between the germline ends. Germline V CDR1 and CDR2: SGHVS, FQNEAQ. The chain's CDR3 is CASSDSWAGTEAFF. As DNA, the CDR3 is TGTGCCAGCAGCGATAGTTGGGCAGGAACTGAAGCTTTCTTT.

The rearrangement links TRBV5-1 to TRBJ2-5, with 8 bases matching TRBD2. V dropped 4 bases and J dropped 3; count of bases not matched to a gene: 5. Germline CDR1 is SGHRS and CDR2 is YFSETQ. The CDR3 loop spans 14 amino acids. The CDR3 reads CASSPQLAEETQYF. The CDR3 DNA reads TGCGCCAGCAGCCCCCAACTAGCGGAAGAGACCCAGTACTTC.

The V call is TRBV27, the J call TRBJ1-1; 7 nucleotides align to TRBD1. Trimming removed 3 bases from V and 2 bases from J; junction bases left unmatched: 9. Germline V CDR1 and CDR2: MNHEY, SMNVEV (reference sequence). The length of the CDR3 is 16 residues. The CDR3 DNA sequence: TGTGCCAGCAGTTTCTATGCGGAGGGGGCAAACACTGAAGCTTTCTTT. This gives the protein CASSFYAEGANTEAFF.

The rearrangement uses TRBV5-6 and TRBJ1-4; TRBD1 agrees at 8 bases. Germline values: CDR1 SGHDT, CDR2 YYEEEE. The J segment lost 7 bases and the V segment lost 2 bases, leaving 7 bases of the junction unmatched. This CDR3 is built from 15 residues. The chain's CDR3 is CASSLIGQGREKLFF. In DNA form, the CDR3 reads TGTGCCAGCAGCTTAATAGGACAGGGACGTGAAAAACTGTTTTTT.

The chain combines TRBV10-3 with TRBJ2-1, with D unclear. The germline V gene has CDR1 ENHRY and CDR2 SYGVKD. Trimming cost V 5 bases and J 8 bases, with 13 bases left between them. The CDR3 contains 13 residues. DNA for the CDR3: TGTGCCATCAGTTCTCCCCGAGTTGATGAGCAGTTCTTC. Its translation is CAISSPRVDEQFF.

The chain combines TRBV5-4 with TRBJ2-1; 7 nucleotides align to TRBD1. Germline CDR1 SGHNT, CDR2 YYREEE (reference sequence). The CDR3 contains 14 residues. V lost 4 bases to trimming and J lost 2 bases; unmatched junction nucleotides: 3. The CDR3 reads CASSQGQTYNEQFF. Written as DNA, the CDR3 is TGTGCCAGCAGCCAGGGACAGACCTACAATGAGCAGTTCTTC.